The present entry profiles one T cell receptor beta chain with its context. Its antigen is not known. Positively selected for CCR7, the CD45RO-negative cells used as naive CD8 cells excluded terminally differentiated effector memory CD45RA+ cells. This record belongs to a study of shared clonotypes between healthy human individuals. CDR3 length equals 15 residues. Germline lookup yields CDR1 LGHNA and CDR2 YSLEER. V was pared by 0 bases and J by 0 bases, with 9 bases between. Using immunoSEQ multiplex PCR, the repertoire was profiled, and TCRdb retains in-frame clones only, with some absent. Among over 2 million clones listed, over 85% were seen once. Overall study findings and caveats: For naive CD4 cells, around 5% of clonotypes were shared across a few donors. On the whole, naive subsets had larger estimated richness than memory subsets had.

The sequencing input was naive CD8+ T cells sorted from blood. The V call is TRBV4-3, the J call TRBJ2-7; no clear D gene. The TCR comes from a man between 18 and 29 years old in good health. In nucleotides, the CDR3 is TGCGCCAGCAGCCAAGAGGTTCCGAGCTCCTACGAGCAGTACTTC. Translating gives CASSQEVPSSYEQYF.